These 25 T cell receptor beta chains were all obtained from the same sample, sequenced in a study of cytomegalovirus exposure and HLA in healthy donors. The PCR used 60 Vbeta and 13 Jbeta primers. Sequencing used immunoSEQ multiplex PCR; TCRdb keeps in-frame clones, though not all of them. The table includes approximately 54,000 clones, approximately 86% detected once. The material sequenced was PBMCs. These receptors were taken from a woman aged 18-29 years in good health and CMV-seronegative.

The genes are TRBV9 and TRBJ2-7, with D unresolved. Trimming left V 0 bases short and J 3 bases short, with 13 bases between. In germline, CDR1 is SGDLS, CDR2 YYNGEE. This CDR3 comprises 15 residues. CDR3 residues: CASSVGVAASYEQYF. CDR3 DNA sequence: TGTGCCAGCAGCGTAGGGGTGGCGGCTAGCTACGAGCAGTACTTC.

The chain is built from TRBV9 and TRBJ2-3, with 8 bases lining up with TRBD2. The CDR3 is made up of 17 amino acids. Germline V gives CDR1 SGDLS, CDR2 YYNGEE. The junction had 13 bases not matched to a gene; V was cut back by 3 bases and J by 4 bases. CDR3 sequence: CASSAISSGWGPDTQYF. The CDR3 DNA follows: TGTGCCAGCAGCGCGATCTCTAGCGGGTGGGGCCCAGATACGCAGTATTTT.

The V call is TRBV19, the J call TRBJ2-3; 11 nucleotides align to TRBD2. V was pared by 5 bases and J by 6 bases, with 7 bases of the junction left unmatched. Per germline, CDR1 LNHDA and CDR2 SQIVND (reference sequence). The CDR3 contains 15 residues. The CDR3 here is CASSPGLADWDTQYF. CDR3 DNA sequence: TGTGCCAGTAGTCCGGGACTAGCGGATTGGGATACGCAGTATTTT.

The chain's CDR3 is CASSLGRGWSYEQYF. CDR3 coding DNA: TGTGCCAGCAGTTTAGGGAGGGGGTGGTCCTACGAGCAGTACTTC. V usage is TRBV27 and J usage is TRBJ2-5, with D perhaps matching TRBD2 (7 bases). The DNA matches TRBJ2-7 better at its end, which makes the J call doubtful. This CDR3 spans 15 amino acids. Germline V CDR1 and CDR2: MNHEY, SMNVEV (reference sequence).

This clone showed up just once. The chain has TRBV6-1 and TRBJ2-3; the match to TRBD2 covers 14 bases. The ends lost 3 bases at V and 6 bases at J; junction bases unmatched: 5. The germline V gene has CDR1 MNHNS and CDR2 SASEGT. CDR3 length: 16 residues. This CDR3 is CASSETSGGGWDTQYF. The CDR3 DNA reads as TGTGCCAGCAGTGAGACTAGCGGGGGGGGGTGGGATACGCAGTATTTT.

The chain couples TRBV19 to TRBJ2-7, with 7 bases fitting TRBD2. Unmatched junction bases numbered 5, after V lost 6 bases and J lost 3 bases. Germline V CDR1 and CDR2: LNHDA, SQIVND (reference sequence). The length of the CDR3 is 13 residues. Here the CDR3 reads CASSPTGGYEQYF. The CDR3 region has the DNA TGTGCCAGTAGCCCAACGGGGGGCTACGAGCAGTACTTC.

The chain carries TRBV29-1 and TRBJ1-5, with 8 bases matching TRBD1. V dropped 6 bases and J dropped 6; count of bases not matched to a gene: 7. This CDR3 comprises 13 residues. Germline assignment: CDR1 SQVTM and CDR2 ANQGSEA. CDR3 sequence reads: CSVIQGVGQPQHF. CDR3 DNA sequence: TGCAGCGTGATACAGGGGGTAGGTCAGCCCCAGCATTTT.

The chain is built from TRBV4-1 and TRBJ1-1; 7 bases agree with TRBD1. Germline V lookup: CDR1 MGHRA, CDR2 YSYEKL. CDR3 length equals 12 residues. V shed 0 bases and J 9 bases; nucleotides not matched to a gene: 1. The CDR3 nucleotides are TGCGCCAGCAGCCAAGAGACAGGGAAAGCTTTCTTT. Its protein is CASSQETGKAFF.

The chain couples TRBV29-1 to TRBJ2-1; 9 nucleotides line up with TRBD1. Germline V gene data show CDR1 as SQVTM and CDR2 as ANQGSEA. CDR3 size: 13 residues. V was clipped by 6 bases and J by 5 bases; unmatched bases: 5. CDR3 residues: CSVRDRVNNEQFF. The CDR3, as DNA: TGCAGCGTCCGGGACAGGGTAAACAATGAGCAGTTCTTC.

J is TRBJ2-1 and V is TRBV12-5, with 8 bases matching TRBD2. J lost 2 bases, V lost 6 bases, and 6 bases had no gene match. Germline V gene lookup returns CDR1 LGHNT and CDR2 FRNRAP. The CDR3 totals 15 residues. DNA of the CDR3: TGTGCTAGTGGAAAAAGCGGGAGTCCCTACAATGAGCAGTTCTTC. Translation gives CASGKSGSPYNEQFF.

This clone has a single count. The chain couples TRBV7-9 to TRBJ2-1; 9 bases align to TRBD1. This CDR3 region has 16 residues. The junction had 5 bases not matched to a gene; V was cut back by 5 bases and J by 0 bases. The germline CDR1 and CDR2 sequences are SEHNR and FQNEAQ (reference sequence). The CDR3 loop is CASSIPGQGSYNEQFF. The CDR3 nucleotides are TGTGCCAGCAGCATTCCGGGACAGGGCTCCTACAATGAGCAGTTCTTC.

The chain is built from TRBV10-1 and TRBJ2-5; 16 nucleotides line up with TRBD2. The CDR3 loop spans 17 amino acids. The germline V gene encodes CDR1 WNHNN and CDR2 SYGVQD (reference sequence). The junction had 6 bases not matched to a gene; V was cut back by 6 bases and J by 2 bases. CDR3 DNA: TGCGCCAGCAGCTCCGGGACTAGCGGGGGGGGTCAAGAGACCCAGTACTTC. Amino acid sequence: CASSSGTSGGGQETQYF.

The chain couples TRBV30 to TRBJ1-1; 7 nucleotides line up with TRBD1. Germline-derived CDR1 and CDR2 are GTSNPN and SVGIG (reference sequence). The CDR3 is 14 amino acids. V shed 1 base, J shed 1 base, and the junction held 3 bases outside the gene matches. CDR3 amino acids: CAWSADRANTEAFF. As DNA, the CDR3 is TGTGCCTGGAGTGCCGACAGGGCGAACACTGAAGCTTTCTTT.

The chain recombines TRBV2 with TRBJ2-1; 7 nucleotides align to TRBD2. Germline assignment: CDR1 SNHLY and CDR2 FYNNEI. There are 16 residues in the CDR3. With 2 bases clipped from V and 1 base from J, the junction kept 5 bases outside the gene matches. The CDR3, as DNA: TGTGCCAGCAGTGAAACCCAGCGGGGTTCCTACAATGAGCAGTTCTTC. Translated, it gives CASSETQRGSYNEQFF.

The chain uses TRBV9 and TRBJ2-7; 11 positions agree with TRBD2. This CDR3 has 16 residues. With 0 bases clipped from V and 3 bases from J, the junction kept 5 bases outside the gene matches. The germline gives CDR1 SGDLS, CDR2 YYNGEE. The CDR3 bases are TGTGCCAGCAGCGTAGGGACTAGCGGGCGCTACTACGAGCAGTACTTC. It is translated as CASSVGTSGRYYEQYF.

The CDR3 DNA follows: TGTGCCAGCAGTCCCCCCGGACTAGCCAATGAGCAGTTCTTC. This sequence encodes CASSPPGLANEQFF. The V gene is TRBV27, the J gene TRBJ2-1, with 8 nucleotides matching TRBD2. The V gene end was trimmed by 5 bases and the J gene end by 6 bases; junction bases not matched to a gene: 6. The CDR3 covers 14 residues. Germline V CDR1 and CDR2: MNHEY, SMNVEV (reference sequence).

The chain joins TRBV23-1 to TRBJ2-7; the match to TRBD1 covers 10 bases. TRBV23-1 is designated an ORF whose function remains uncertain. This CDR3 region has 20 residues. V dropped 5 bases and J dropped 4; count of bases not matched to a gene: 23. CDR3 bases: TGCGCCAGCAGTTTCACCTGGACAGGGGGGTTGATATCCACCTCGTACGAGCAGTACTTC. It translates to CASSFTWTGGLISTSYEQYF.

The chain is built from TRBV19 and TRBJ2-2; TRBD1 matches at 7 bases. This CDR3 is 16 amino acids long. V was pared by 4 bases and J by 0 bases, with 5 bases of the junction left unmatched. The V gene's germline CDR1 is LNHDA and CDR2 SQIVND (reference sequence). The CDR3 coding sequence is TGTGCCAGTAGTAATCCCGGGACAGCGAACACCGGGGAGCTGTTTTTT. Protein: CASSNPGTANTGELFF.

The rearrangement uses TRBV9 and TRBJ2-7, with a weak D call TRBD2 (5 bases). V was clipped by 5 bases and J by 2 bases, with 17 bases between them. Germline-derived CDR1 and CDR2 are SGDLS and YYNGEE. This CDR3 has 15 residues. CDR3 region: CASRAGERSTYEQYF. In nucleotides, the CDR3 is TGTGCCAGCAGGGCCGGGGAAAGGAGCACCTACGAGCAGTACTTC.

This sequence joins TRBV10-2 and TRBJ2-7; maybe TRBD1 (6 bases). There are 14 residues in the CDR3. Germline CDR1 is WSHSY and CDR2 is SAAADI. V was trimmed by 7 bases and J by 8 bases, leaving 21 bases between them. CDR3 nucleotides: TGCGCCAGCACCCAGACAGGACAAGGATACCAGCAGTACTTC. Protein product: CASTQTGQGYQQYF.

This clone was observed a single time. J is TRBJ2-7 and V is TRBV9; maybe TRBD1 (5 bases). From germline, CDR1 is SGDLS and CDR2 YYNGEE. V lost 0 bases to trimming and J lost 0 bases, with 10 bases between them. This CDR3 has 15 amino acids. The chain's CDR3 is CASSVGPGYSYEQYF. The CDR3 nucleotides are TGTGCCAGCAGCGTAGGACCAGGGTACTCCTACGAGCAGTACTTC.

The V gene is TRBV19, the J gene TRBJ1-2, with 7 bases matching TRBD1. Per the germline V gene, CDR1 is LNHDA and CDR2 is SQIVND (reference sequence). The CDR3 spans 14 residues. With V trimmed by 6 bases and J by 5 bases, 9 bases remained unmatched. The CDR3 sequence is CASSPDRARYGYTF. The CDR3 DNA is TGTGCCAGTAGCCCAGACAGGGCTAGATATGGCTACACCTTC. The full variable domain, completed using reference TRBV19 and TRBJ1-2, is DGGITQSPKYLFRKEGQNVTLSCEQNLNHDAMYWYRQDPGQGLRLIYYSQIVNDFQKGDIAEGYSVSREKKESFPLTVTSAQKNPTAFYLCASSPDRARYGYTFGSGTRLTVV.

CDR3 DNA sequence: TGCAGCGTTGCTCGAACACATGAGCAGTTCTTC. It is translated as CSVARTHEQFF. The chain has TRBV29-1 and TRBJ2-1; unclear D gene. The length of the CDR3 is 11 residues. Per germline, CDR1 SQVTM and CDR2 ANQGSEA. Between the trimmed V and J ends, which lost 4 bases and 8 bases, there was a span of 9 bases.

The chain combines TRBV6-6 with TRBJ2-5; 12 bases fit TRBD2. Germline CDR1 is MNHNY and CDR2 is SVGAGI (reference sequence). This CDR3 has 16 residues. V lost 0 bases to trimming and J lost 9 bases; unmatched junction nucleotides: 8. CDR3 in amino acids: CASSYSLGASGRAQYF. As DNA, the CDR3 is TGTGCCAGCAGTTACTCTCTCGGGGCTAGCGGGAGGGCCCAGTACTTC.

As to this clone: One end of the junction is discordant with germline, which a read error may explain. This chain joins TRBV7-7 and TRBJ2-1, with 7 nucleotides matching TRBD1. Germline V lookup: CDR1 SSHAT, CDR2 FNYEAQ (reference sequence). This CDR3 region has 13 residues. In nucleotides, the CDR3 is TGTGCTAGCAGCCCGGGGACAGCCCGTGAGCAGTTCTTC. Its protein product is CASSPGTAREQFF.